A few counts support the clone carrying this TCR beta chain. In the original analysis: Nucleated cell number was recorded as an estimate derived from reference gene primer amplification. Profiled with immunoSEQ multiplex PCR; TCRdb holds only in-frame clones, not every one. V and J calls and clone size are as listed in that table; D and trimming were resolved from the DNA. The sample gives about 76,000 clones, roughly 85% of which show up once; 8.5% to 10% is in the top ten. The record originates from a study of blood T cell repertoires in COVID-19. For the study at large: From the United States, Italy and Spain came samples of acute and convalescent COVID-19. PBMCs, B-cell-depleted T cells, or T cells provided the cDNA or gDNA that made up the material.

The germline gives CDR1 LNHDA, CDR2 SQIVND (reference sequence). There are 15 residues in the CDR3. V was clipped by 5 bases and J by 3 bases; unmatched bases: 10. Input material: peripheral blood. The chain is built from TRBV19 and TRBJ2-7; 7 bases agree with TRBD2. The TCR sequence derives from a man aged 50-60 years with COVID-19, enrolled during active disease. CDR3 in amino acids: CASSSRVSGLYEQYF. CDR3 nucleotide sequence: TGTGCCAGTAGTTCCCGGGTTAGCGGGCTCTACGAGCAGTACTTC.